The present T cell receptor (beta chain) was sequenced within a study of vaccination effects on CD4 cells after COVID-19. In the study overall: Post-vaccine draws lagged the second dose by a median of 72 days. Study-level findings and limits: Infection- and vaccine-induced clones contracted markedly late after vaccination.

Sequencing was preceded by expansion of antigen-specific CD4+ T cells with viral peptide pools in the ViraFEST assay. Between days 9 and 10 of culture, CD4+ T cells were separated out. Each participant was administered two doses of either the BNT162b2 or the mRNA-1273 vaccine. Replacing half the medium with IL-2 medium was done on days 3 and 7. Sequenced by immunoSEQ multiplex PCR; TCRdb stores in-frame clones only, minus some. The table has approximately 61,000 clones, around 73% seen once. With respect to this clone: Its antigen is undetermined.

V shed 5 bases, J shed 1 base, and the junction held 2 bases outside the gene matches. CDR1 SGHTA and CDR2 FQGNSA come from the germline V gene. This CDR3 is 14 amino acids long. The chain has TRBV7-2 and TRBJ1-5, with 7 positions matching TRBD1. The source is a human donor who received a COVID-19 vaccine. This specimen was CD4+ T cells from PBMCs cultured with HCoV-229E spike peptides, taken after COVID-19 vaccination. The CDR3 DNA is TGTGCCAGCAGCGCGACAGGGAGCAATCAGCCCCAGCATTTT. Its translation is CASSATGSNQPQHF. The whole variable domain, remainder taken from reference TRBV7-2 and TRBJ1-5, is GAGVSQSPSNKVTEKGKDVELRCDPISGHTALYWYRQSLGQGLEFLIYFQGNSAPDKSGLPSDRFSAERTGGSVSTLTIQRTQQEDSAVYLCASSATGSNQPQHFGDGTRLSIL.